This T cell receptor beta chain came from a study of shared clonotypes between healthy human individuals. Several immunoSEQ plates received, in even portions, the genomic DNA of each subset. Sequenced by immunoSEQ multiplex PCR; TCRdb stores in-frame clones only, minus some. The profile shows 2 million to 2.5 million clones, 90% to 95% of them singletons. On this clone: Its antigen is still unknown.

The CDR3 consists of 11 residues. Germline loops: CDR1 SGHDN, CDR2 FVKESK. V was cut by 6 bases and J by 9 bases, with 12 bases left in between. Findings of the study overall: Roughly 5% of naive CD4 clonotypes were common to several donors.

Every donor was a Caucasian adult from Nashville, Tennessee. This chain joins TRBV14 and TRBJ2-7, with a tentative D call TRBD2 (6 bases). This receptor was taken from a man in his late teens or twenties in good health. Some clones in this sample may be carry-over from other donors' samples. Sequencing input: naive CD4+ T cells from PBMCs. Sample subset: CD45RA+ positively selected. CDR3 protein: CASSLGGWQYF. Here the CDR3 DNA reads TGTGCCAGCAGTCTCGGAGGGTGGCAGTACTTC.